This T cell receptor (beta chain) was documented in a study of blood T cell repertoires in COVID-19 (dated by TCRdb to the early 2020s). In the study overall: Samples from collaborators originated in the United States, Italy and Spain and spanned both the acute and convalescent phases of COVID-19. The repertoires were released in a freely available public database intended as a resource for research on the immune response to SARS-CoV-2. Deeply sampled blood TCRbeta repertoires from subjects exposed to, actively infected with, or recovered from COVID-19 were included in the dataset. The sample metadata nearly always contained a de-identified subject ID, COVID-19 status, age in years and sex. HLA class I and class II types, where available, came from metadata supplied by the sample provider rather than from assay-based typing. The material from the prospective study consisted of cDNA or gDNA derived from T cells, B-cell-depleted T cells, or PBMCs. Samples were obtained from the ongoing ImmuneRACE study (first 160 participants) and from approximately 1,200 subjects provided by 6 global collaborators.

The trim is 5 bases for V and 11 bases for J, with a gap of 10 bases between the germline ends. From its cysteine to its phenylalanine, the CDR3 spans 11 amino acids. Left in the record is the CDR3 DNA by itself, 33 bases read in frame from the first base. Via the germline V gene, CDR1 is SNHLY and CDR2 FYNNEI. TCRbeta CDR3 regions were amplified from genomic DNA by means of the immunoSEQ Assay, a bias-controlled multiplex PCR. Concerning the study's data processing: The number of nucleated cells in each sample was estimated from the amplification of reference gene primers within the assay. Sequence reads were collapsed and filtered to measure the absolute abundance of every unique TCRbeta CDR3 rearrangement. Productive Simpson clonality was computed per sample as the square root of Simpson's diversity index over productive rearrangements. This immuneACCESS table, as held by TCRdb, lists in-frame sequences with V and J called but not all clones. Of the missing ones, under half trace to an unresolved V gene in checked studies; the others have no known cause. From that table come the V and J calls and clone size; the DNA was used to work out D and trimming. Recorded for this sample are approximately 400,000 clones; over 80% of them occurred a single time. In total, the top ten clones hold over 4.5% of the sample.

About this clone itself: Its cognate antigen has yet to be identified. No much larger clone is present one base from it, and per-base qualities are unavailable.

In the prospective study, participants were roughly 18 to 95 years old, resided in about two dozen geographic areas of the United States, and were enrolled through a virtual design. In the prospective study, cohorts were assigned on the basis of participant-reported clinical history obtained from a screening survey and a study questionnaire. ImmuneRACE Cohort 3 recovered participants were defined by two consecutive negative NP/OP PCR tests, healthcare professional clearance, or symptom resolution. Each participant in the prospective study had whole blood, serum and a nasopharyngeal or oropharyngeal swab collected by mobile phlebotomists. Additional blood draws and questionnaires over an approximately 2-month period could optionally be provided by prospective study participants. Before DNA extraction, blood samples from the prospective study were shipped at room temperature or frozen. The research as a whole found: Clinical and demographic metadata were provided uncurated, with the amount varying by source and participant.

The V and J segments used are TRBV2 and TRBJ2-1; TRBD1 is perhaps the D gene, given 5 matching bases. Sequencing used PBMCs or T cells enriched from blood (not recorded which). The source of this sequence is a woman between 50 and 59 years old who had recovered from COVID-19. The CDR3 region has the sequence CASSTDRKQFF. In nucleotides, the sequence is TGTGCCAGCAGTACAGACAGAAAGCAGTTCTTC.